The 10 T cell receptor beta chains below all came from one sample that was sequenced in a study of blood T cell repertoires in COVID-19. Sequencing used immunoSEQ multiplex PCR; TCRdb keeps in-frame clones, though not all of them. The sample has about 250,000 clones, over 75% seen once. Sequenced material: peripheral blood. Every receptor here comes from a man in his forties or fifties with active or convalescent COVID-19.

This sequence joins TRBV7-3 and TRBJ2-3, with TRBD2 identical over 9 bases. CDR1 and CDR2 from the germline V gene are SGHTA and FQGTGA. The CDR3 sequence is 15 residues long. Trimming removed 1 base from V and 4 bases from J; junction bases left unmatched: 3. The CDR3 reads CASSLIAGESDTQYF. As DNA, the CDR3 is TGTGCCAGCAGCTTAATAGCGGGAGAGTCAGATACGCAGTATTTT.

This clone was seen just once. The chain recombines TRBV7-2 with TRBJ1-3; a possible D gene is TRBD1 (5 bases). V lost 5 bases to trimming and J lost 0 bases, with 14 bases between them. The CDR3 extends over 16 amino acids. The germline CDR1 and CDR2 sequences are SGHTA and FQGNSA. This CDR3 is CASSLRVGGSGNTIYF. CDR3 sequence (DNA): TGTGCCAGCAGCCTAAGGGTGGGGGGCTCTGGAAACACCATATATTTT.

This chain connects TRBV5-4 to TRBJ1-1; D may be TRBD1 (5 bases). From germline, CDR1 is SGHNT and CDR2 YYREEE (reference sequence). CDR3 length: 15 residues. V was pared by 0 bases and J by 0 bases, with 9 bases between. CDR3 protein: CASSLEGRMNTEAFF. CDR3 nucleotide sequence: TGTGCCAGCAGCTTGGAGGGGCGAATGAACACTGAAGCTTTCTTT.

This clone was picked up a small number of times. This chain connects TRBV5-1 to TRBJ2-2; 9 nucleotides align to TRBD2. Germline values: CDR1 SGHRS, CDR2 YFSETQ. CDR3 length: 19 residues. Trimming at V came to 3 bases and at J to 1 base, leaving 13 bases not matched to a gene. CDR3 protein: CASSSLGGRALMNTGELFF. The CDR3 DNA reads TGCGCCAGCAGCTCCCTAGGCGGGAGGGCCCTGATGAACACCGGGGAGCTGTTTTTT.

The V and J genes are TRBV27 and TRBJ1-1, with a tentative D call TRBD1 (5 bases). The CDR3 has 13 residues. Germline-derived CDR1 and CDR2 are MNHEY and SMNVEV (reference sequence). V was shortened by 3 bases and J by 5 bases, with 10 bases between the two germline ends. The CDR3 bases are TGTGCCAGCAGTTTGGGGGGACGAACTGAAGCTTTCTTT. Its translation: CASSLGGRTEAFF.

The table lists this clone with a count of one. CDR3 region: CASRPGSLNTEAFF. The CDR3 nucleotides read TGTGCCAGCAGGCCCGGGAGCCTGAACACTGAAGCTTTCTTT. The chain joins TRBV2 to TRBJ1-1; no reliable D call. The V end was cut by 6 bases, the J end by 0 bases, with 11 bases between. CDR1 is SNHLY, CDR2 FYNNEI, per germline. The CDR3 is 14 amino acids.

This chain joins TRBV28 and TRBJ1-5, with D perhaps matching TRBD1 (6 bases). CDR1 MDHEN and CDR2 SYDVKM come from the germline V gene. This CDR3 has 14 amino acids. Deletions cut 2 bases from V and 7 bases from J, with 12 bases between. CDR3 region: CASSLPGDAQPQHF. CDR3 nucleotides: TGTGCCAGCAGTTTACCAGGGGACGCCCAGCCCCAGCATTTT.

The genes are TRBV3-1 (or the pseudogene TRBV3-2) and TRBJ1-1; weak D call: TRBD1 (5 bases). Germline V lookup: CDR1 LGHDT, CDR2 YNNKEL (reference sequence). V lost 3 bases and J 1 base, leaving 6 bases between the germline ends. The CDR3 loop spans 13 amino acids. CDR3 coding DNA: TGTGCCAGCAGCCACGGACAGAACACTGAAGCTTTCTTT. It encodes CASSHGQNTEAFF.

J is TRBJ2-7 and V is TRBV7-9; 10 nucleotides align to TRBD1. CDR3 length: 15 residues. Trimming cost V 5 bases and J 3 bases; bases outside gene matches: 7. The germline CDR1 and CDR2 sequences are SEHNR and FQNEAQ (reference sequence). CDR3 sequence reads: CASSPDRGLVYEQYF. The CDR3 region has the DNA TGTGCCAGCAGCCCGGACAGGGGGTTGGTCTACGAGCAGTACTTC.

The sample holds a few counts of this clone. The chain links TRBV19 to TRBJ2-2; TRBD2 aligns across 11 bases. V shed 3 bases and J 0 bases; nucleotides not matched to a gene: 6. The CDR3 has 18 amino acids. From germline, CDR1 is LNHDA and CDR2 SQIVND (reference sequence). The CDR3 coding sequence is TGTGCCAGTAGTATCGAAAGACTAGCGGGGTCGAACACCGGGGAGCTGTTTTTT. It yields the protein CASSIERLAGSNTGELFF.